This TCR beta chain emerged from a study of blood T cells in healthy people across ages (dated by TCRdb to about 2015). Study-wide context: In model experiments, template switching captured roughly one uniquely barcoded TCR beta cDNA molecule for every two T cells. Using deep sequencing normalized with unique cDNA molecular identifiers, the study measured how TCR beta repertoire diversity changes with age. The donors were split into four age groups: young (average approximately 16 years), middle-aged (roughly 42), aged (roughly 65) and long-lived (under 90). Using the same blood draw, the study looked at two additional independent replicas of 1 million unique cDNA reads for two donors, one aged 18 to 30 and the other aged 80 or older. General findings and caveats noted by the study authors: Conclusive comparison of naive and antigen-experienced compartments was prevented by the profiling of bulk unsorted PBMCs. There was a strong correlation between observed TCR beta diversity and the percentage of naive T cells measured by flow cytometry. Total diversity estimates from one million sequenced T cells were considered lower bounds and underestimates. As age increased, observed TCR beta diversity per million T cells dropped in a roughly linear way, and a significant reduction was already evident by age around 41. Compared with the aged group, the long-lived group had more naive CD4+ T cells, fewer expanded clones and increased TCR diversity, suggesting age selection. Because the CMV infection status of the donors was unknown, age-related changes in expanded clonotypes may potentially have been confounded.

This clonotype was picked up many times. It lacks a known antigen. No base qualities exist here, and no much larger clone lies one base off it. The junction carries 6 bases between V and J, which are trimmed by 5 bases and 5 bases respectively. The germline V gene (reference sequence) supplies CDR1 SEHNR and CDR2 FQNEAQ. Its CDR3 holds 11 amino acids, cysteine through phenylalanine. Only CDR3 DNA is held: 33 bases, read in frame from base 1. Receptors were amplified or captured by 5' RACE. The run used an Illumina HiSeq 2500. A second PCR of roughly 7 to 12 cycles was performed with a sample-barcoded 5' primer and a J-beta primer mix. Each TCR beta cDNA molecule received a unique molecular identifier from a template-switch 5' adaptor carrying 12 random nucleotides. Each sample yielded at least 3 million CDR3-containing paired-end reads. The Mint cDNA synthesis kit, primed by a TRBC-specific oligonucleotide, was used to synthesize first-strand cDNA from all RNA. After uracil-DNA glycosylase treatment, a first 18-cycle PCR used universal primers M1SS and BC2_uni_R on all cDNA. The authors' analysis ran thus. Each sample was normalized by randomly selecting 1 million high-quality reads, each carrying a distinct molecular identifier. Instead of being binned into consensus sequences, reads that shared molecular identifiers were thrown out. CDR3 identification, clonotype clustering and error correction used MiTCR with a Q25 quality threshold and the strictest error-elimination algorithm. Lower-bound total TCR beta diversity was estimated with a nonparametric unseen species model using Euler transformation. Using fastp at Q25 and MiXCR, TCRdb reprocessed the public reads and kept productive beta chains. Rows are combined by CDR3 protein, so each entry shows the most common genes and DNA. In this record, the V and J calls reflect TCRdb's handling and not the investigators' own analysis. Within this sample are approximately 760,000 distinct CDR3 sequences, with 25% of them counted one time only. The top ten clones comprise more than 8.5% of the sample.

Donors were 40 or so systemically healthy Caucasian individuals from Russia aged 6 to 90 years. Each donor gave about 9.7 milliliters of peripheral blood, drawn into EDTA-treated Vacutainer tubes. Ficoll-Paque density-gradient centrifugation was used to isolate PBMCs, with at least 6.5 million per sample. Total RNA, at least 5 micrograms per sample, was extracted from PBMCs with Trizol reagent. For every donor, flow cytometry on a PBMC aliquot measured the percentage of naive CD45RAhigh/CD27high T cells. In addition, the sample was reused for a study of T cells of mothers and their children. The second publication reports: The donors were nine systemically healthy Caucasian individuals, made up of three mothers and their six children. cDNA synthesis consumed the entire amount of extracted RNA, loaded at approximately 1.6 ug RNA in each 15 ul reaction. In the second PCR, sample barcodes and 2-4 random nucleotides were introduced via the M1S primer. Over 8.5 million TCR beta CDR3 reads came from each mother, compared with some 3 million reads from each child. TCR recombination output is similarly shaped by thymic selection in related and unrelated pairs, with a minor effect exerted by inherited differences. Normalized repertoire overlap was always found to be slightly, but never significantly, higher in related mother-child pairs than in unrelated mother-child pairs. No persistent microchimeric T cell clones were found, with a detection sensitivity of around 100 clones per million clonotypes. The study used deep NGS to compare TCR beta repertoires of mothers and children, seeking features distinguishing related mother-child pairs from unrelated individuals. The mean age was around 42 +/- 4 years for the mothers and approximately 11 +/- 4 years for the children. After adapters were ligated using NEBNext reagents, the libraries underwent 100+100 nt paired-end sequencing on an Illumina HiSeq 2000. To prevent cross-contamination, the mother and child libraries were prepared one month apart and sequenced in separate runs. Each donor had between roughly 450,000 and 2,100,000 distinct TCR beta clonotypes identified. Naive TCR beta clonotypes were estimated from low-frequency clonotypes matched to each donor's FACS-determined naive share, without sorting.

What was sequenced was blood. The chain is encoded by TRBV7-9 joined to TRBJ2-5, with no confident D gene call. The sequence derives from a boy younger than 18 in good health. Read as DNA, the sequence is TGTGCCAGCAGCCCGACGGAGACCCAGTACTTC. This gives the protein CASSPTETQYF.